This T cell receptor beta chain is drawn from a study of blood T cell repertoires in COVID-19. Whole-study context: Both acute and convalescent COVID-19 samples were obtained from the United States, Italy and Spain. Sample material is recorded as cDNA or gDNA derived from T cells, B-cell-depleted T cells, or PBMCs.

This clone was picked up one time. Other DNA variants within this sample encode the same CDR3. The CDR3 is made up of 14 amino acids. The germline V gene has CDR1 SEHNR and CDR2 FQNEAQ (reference sequence). Trimming at V came to 5 bases and at J to 4 bases, leaving 3 bases not matched to a gene. Original methodology: By means of reference gene primer amplification, nucleated cell counts were estimated. Assay used: immunoSEQ multiplex PCR; TCRdb lists only in-frame clones, some missing. The V and J calls and the clone size are those of that table, but D and trimming were determined from the DNA. The sample includes about 350,000 clones, 75% to 90% seen only once; the top ten take about 7%. Patients in Seattle were enrolled during active infection, then followed longitudinally.

The sequencing sample was made of peripheral blood. The source is a woman aged 55-70 years with COVID-19, enrolled during active disease. This chain links TRBV7-9 with TRBJ2-7; 12 bases align to TRBD2. As DNA, the CDR3 is TGTGCCAGCAGCCCAACTAGCGGGGGGTACGAGCAGTACTTC. Amino acids: CASSPTSGGYEQYF.